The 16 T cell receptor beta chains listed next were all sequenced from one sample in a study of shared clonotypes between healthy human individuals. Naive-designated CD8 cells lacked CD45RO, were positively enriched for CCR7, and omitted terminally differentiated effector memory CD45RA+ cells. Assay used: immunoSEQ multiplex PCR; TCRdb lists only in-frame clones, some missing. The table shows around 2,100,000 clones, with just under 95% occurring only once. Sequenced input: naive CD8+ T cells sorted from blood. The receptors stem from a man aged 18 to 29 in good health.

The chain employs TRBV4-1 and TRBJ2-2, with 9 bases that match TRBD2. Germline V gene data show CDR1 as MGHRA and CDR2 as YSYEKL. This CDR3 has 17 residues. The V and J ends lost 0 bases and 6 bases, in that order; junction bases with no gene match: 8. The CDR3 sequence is CASSQDEVAGVPGELFF. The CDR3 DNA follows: TGCGCCAGCAGCCAAGATGAGGTAGCGGGAGTTCCCGGGGAGCTGTTTTTT.

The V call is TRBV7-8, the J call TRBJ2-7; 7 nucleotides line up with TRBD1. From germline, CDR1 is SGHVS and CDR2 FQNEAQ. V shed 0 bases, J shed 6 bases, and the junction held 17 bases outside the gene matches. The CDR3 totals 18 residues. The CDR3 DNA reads TGTGCCAGCAGCTTAGCGCTTTATACAGGGGAGCTATCCCCCGAGCAGTACTTC. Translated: CASSLALYTGELSPEQYF.

CDR3 residues: CASSADGWNTEAFF. The CDR3 DNA reads as TGTGCCAGCAGCGCCGATGGTTGGAACACTGAAGCTTTCTTT. The V call is TRBV27, the J call TRBJ1-1; D ambiguous. V dropped 6 bases and J dropped 1 base, with 12 bases sitting between them. The CDR3 runs 14 residues. Germline values: CDR1 MNHEY, CDR2 SMNVEV (reference sequence).

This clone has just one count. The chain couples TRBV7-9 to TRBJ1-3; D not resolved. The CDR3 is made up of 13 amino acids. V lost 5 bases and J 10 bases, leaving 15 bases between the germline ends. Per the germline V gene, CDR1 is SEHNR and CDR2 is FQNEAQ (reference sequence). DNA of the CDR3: TGTGCCAGCAGCGCCGACGCCGTTGTTACCATATATTTT. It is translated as CASSADAVVTIYF.

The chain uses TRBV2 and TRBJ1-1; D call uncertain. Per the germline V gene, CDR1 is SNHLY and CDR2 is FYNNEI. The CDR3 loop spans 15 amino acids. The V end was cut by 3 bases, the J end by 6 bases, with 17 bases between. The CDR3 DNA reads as TGTGCCAGCAGTGAGGAAGGGCTGGTTTTCGCTGAAGCTTTCTTT. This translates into CASSEEGLVFAEAFF. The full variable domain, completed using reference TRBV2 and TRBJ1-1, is EPEVTQTPSHQVTQMGQEVILRCVPISNHLYFYWYRQILGQKVEFLVSFYNNEISEKSEIFDDQFSVERPDGSNFTLKIRSTKLEDSAMYFCASSEEGLVFAEAFFGQGTRLTVV.

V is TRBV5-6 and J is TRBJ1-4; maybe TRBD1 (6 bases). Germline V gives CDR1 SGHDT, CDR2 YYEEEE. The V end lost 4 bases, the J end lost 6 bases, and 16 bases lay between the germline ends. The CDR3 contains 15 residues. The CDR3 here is CASSPAEGEDEKLFF. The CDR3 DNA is TGTGCCAGCAGCCCGGCTGAGGGGGAAGATGAAAAACTGTTTTTT.

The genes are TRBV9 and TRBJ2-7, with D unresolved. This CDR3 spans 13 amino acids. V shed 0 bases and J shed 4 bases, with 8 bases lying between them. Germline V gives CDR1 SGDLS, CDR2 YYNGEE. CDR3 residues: CASSVDPAYEQYF. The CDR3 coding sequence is TGTGCCAGCAGCGTAGACCCCGCATACGAGCAGTACTTC. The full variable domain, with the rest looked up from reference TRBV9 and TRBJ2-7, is DSGVTQTPKHLITATGQRVTLRCSPRSGDLSVYWYQQSLDQGLQFLIQYYNGEERAKGNILERFSAQQFPDLHSELNLSSLELGDSALYFCASSVDPAYEQYFGPGTRLTVT.

The CDR3 sequence is CAWALDRGETQYF. The CDR3 DNA reads TGTGCCTGGGCTTTGGACAGGGGAGAGACCCAGTACTTC. The rearrangement links TRBV30 to TRBJ2-5, with 9 bases aligning to TRBD1. Trimming removed 5 bases from V and 4 bases from J; junction bases left unmatched: 5. CDR1 and CDR2 (germline): GTSNPN, SVGIG (reference sequence). The CDR3 is 13 amino acids.

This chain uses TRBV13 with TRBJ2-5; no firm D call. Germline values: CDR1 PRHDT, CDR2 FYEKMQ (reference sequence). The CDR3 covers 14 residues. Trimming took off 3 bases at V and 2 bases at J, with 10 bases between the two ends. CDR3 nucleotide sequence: TGTGCCAGCAGCTTGAGTATCCCACAAGAGACCCAGTACTTC. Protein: CASSLSIPQETQYF.

The CDR3, as DNA: TGTGCCAGCAGTGTCGGGACCGCGCTGGGCTATGGCTACACCTTC. Protein sequence: CASSVGTALGYGYTF. The chain is built from TRBV6-1 and TRBJ1-2; tentative D call: TRBD1 (5 bases). V gave up 4 bases and J gave up 4 bases, with 16 bases separating them. This CDR3 spans 15 amino acids. The germline gives CDR1 MNHNS, CDR2 SASEGT.

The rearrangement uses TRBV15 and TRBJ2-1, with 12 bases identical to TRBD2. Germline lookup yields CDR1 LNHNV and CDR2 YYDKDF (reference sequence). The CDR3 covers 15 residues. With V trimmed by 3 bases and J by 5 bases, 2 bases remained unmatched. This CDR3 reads CATSSGLAGNNEQFF. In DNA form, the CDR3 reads TGTGCCACCAGCAGTGGACTAGCGGGGAACAATGAGCAGTTCTTC.

CDR3 sequence reads: CASAEQGGLATEAFF. CDR3 nucleotide sequence: TGCGCCAGCGCAGAACAGGGGGGGCTGGCCACTGAAGCTTTCTTT. J is TRBJ1-1 and V is TRBV5-1, with 8 bases matching TRBD1. Germline lookup yields CDR1 SGHRS and CDR2 YFSETQ. The CDR3 is 15 residues long. Trimming took 7 bases from V and 4 from J; bases not matched to a gene: 12.

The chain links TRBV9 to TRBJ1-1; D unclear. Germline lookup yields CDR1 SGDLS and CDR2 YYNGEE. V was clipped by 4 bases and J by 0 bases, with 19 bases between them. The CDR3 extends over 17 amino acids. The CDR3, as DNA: TGTGCCAGCAGCAAAGGCGCTACATTCGGCGTGAACACTGAAGCTTTCTTT. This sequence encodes CASSKGATFGVNTEAFF.

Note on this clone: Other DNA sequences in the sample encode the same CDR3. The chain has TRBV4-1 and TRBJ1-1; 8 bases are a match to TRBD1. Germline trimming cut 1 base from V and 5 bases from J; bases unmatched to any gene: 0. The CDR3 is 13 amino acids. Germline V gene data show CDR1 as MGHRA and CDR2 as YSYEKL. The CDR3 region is CASSQGTGTEAFF. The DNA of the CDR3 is TGCGCCAGCAGCCAAGGGACAGGGACTGAAGCTTTCTTT.

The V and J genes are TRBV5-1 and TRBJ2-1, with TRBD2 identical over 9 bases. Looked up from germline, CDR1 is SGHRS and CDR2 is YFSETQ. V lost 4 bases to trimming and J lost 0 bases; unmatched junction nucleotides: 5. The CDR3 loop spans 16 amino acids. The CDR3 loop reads CASSADSGSSYNEQFF. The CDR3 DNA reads TGCGCCAGCAGCGCCGATAGCGGGAGCTCCTACAATGAGCAGTTCTTC.

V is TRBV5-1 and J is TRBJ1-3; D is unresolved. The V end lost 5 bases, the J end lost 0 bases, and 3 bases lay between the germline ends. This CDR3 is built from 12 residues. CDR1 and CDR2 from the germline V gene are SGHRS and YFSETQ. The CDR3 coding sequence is TGCGCCAGCAGTAACTCTGGAAACACCATATATTTT. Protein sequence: CASSNSGNTIYF.